This TCR beta chain is from a study of OX40 agonist ivuxolimab in advanced cancers. The overall study: Partial responses were achieved by three patients, one with hepatocellular carcinoma and two with cutaneous melanoma. Study-wide findings and caveats: The study did not work out the antigen specificity of the expanded peripheral T cells.

This clone was seen just once. Its antigen is as yet unknown. The method was immunoSEQ multiplex PCR; TCRdb's version includes in-frame clones alone and lacks a portion of them. The sample consists of about 69,000 clones, about 89% of them appearing once. This CDR3 is built from 13 residues. Germline lookup yields CDR1 SEHNR and CDR2 FQNEAQ (reference sequence). The germline V and J ends were trimmed by 4 bases and 8 bases, with 12 bases remaining between them. The chain uses TRBV7-9 and TRBJ2-1; D ambiguous. The source of this sequence is an adult with an advanced solid tumor such as melanoma, head and neck, liver or kidney cancer. Sequences were derived from CD4+ or CD8+ T cells sorted from blood, sampled in a trial of the OX40 agonist ivuxolimab. The CDR3 nucleotides are TGTGCCAGCAGCTCGTCGAATGACGATGAGCAGTTCTTC. Translated: CASSSSNDDEQFF.